This T cell receptor (beta chain) emerged from a study of CD8 T cells in Susac syndrome. Overall study: Patients with Susac syndrome were, at the time of blood collection, therapy-naive, maintained on corticosteroids, or maintained on intravenous immunoglobulin alone.

Patients with Susac syndrome met the recently defined diagnostic criteria for definite or probable disease. TEMRA cells were enriched by FACS, and CD4+ and CD8+ T cells were negatively isolated. This CDR3 contains 13 residues. Per germline, CDR1 MRHNA and CDR2 SNTAGT. V was cut by 7 bases and J by 7 bases, with 13 bases left in between. Random-hexamer reverse transcription was applied to roughly 0.5 to 1 ug RNA. The TCR beta CDR3 was amplified by immunoSEQ multiplex PCR across 54 Vbeta, 13 Jbeta. TCRdb reprocessed the immunoSEQ multiplex PCR reads with MiXCR, giving one entry per CDR3 protein. The sample yields about 140,000 distinct CDR3 sequences, 90% to 96% seen once.

Sequencing was done on a sample of CD4+ T cells from PBMCs. The source of this sequence is a human donor with Susac syndrome. The J gene is TRBJ1-4, the V gene TRBV6-4, with D unclear. Written as DNA, the CDR3 is TGTGCCAGCAAGGTCGACGGGAGTGAAAAACTGTTTTTT. This sequence encodes CASKVDGSEKLFF.